The entry below describes one T cell receptor beta chain. Its antigen is not identified. The CDR3 is 15 residues long. Trimming removed 1 base at V and 4 bases at J, with 14 bases between. The germline CDR1 and CDR2 sequences are MGHRA and YSYEKL. Data came from immunoSEQ multiplex PCR; TCRdb stores just in-frame clones and leaves some out. The sample holds more than 120,000 clones; approximately 86% are singletons and the top ten take 4.5%. The sample originates from a study of cytomegalovirus exposure and HLA in healthy donors. Study observations and caveats: Researchers counted 180 or so TCR beta chains as cytomegalovirus-associated. While the bulk of TCR sequences proved rare, some public TCRs turned up in many donors.

The receptor was isolated from a man in his late teens or twenties in good health and CMV-seropositive. Sample: PBMCs. The chain carries TRBV4-1 and TRBJ2-7, with a weak D call TRBD1 (6 bases). For the CDR3, the DNA is TGCGCCAGCAGCCAAGGAGGGTGGGGGCAATACGAGCAGTACTTC. As protein: CASSQGGWGQYEQYF.